One and the same sample provided the 6 T cell receptor beta chains below, sequenced in a study of blood T cell repertoires in COVID-19. Assay used: immunoSEQ multiplex PCR; TCRdb lists only in-frame clones, some missing. The sample has 310,000 or so clones; over 70% are singletons. The material sequenced was peripheral blood. These TCRs come from a woman between 50 and 59 years old with acute or convalescent COVID-19.

The chain joins TRBV6-5 to TRBJ2-1, with no clear D. The germline V gene has CDR1 MNHEY and CDR2 SVGAGI. CDR3 length: 13 amino acids. Between the trimmed V and J ends, which lost 4 bases and 7 bases, there was a span of 11 bases. As DNA, the CDR3 is TGTGCCAGCAGTTCATCCCGAGGTAATGAGCAGTTCTTC. Encoded protein: CASSSSRGNEQFF.

This chain connects TRBV7-9 to TRBJ2-4, with 13 bases identical to TRBD2. V shed 5 bases, J shed 9 bases, and the junction held 4 bases outside the gene matches. Looked up from germline, CDR1 is SEHNR and CDR2 is FQNEAQ (reference sequence). The CDR3 covers 14 residues. The CDR3 is CASSPGLAGPIQYF. For the CDR3, the DNA is TGTGCCAGCAGCCCGGGACTAGCGGGACCCATTCAGTACTTC.

The CDR3 protein is CASSWGQMNTEAFF. CDR3 bases: TGTGCCAGCAGCTGGGGACAGATGAACACTGAAGCTTTCTTT. This chain connects TRBV5-5 to TRBJ1-1, with 7 bases fitting TRBD1. This CDR3 has 14 residues. The junction had 2 bases not matched to a gene; V was cut back by 3 bases and J by 0 bases. Germline loops: CDR1 SGHKS, CDR2 YYEKEE (reference sequence).

The chain recombines TRBV28 with TRBJ2-3, with D unresolved. There are 14 residues in the CDR3. V dropped 2 bases and J dropped 8 bases, with 14 bases sitting between them. The germline V gene encodes CDR1 MDHEN and CDR2 SYDVKM. This CDR3 is CASSLRYRGGTQYF. CDR3 nucleotide sequence: TGTGCCAGCAGTTTACGGTACCGCGGCGGTACGCAGTATTTT.

The V gene is TRBV11-2, the J gene TRBJ1-1, with D hard to call. The germline V and J ends were trimmed by 3 bases and 3 bases, with 14 bases remaining between them. Germline CDR1 and CDR2: SGHAT and FQNNGV. This CDR3 is 15 amino acids long. The CDR3 reads CASSFTGGRDTEAFF. For the CDR3, the DNA is TGTGCCAGCAGCTTCACCGGAGGGAGGGACACTGAAGCTTTCTTT. Based on the CDR3 plus reference TRBV11-2 and TRBJ1-1, the full variable domain is EAGVAQSPRYKIIEKRQSVAFWCNPISGHATLYWYQQILGQGPKLLIQFQNNGVVDDSQLPKDRFSAERLKGVDSTLKIQPAKLEDSAVYLCASSFTGGRDTEAFFGQGTRLTVV.

This chain links TRBV6-4 with TRBJ1-1; tentatively, D is TRBD1 (5 bases). V lost 3 bases and J 3 bases, leaving 8 bases between the germline ends. This CDR3 is 13 amino acids long. Per germline, CDR1 MRHNA and CDR2 SNTAGT. The chain's CDR3 is CASSEAGDTEAFF. CDR3 in DNA: TGTGCCAGCAGTGAGGCGGGGGACACTGAAGCTTTCTTT.